The clone carrying this T cell receptor beta chain was seen a few times. Its matching antigen is unknown. Per the germline V gene, CDR1 is LGHDT and CDR2 is YNNKEL (reference sequence). This CDR3 is built from 17 residues. With 1 base removed from V and 7 bases from J, the gap between germline ends came to 20 bases. Prepared libraries of TCR beta cDNA carried unique molecular identifiers. TCRdb redid the calling of the PCR reads with MiXCR, one entry per CDR3 protein. The sample contains approximately 730,000 distinct CDR3 sequences, 30% of which appear only once. The data originate from a study of post-analysis software for immune sequencing data. General observations from the study: In patients, TRBV5-6, TRBV5-1 and TRBV20-1 belonged to roughly five TRBV segments found more frequently than in controls. Normalized Chao1 diversity was significantly reduced in patients versus controls.

This clonotype originated in a girl under 18 with multiple sclerosis. This sequence joins TRBV3-1 and TRBJ2-1, with D maybe TRBD2 (6 bases). The sequencing input was blood. This CDR3 is CASSQALPLAGRNEQFF. CDR3 DNA sequence: TGTGCCAGCAGCCAAGCCCTCCCCTTGGCGGGAAGGAATGAGCAGTTCTTC.